This entry lists 24 T cell receptor beta chains sequenced from one sample in a study of blood T cell repertoires in COVID-19. Sequenced by immunoSEQ multiplex PCR; TCRdb stores in-frame clones only, minus some. The sample lists 70,000 to 80,000 clones, 80% to 90% seen once, with over 15% in the top ten. Sequenced input: peripheral blood. These receptor sequences come from a man older than 75 in a cohort sampled during active COVID-19.

The chain couples TRBV28 to TRBJ2-3; 9 positions match TRBD2. The V gene's germline CDR1 is MDHEN and CDR2 SYDVKM. CDR3 size: 15 residues. J lost 5 bases, V lost 6 bases, and 9 bases had no gene match. The CDR3 here is CASSRGGARLDTQYF. The CDR3, as DNA: TGTGCCAGCAGCCGCGGGGGGGCCCGCCTAGATACGCAGTATTTT.

The table lists this clone with a count of one. DNA of the CDR3: TGTGCCAGTAGTTCACAGGGGACCATCAGCTATGGCTACACCTTC. Protein: CASSSQGTISYGYTF. The chain combines TRBV19 with TRBJ1-2, with TRBD1 identical over 7 bases. The trim removed 5 bases at V and 4 bases at J, leaving 10 bases unmatched. CDR1 is LNHDA, CDR2 SQIVND, per germline (reference sequence). This CDR3 spans 15 amino acids.

The chain has TRBV21-1 and TRBJ1-1; TRBD1 reflects the table's D call only, with no check against the DNA. TRBV21-1 is shown as a pseudogene. The CDR3 has 15 residues. The CDR3 DNA follows: TGTGCCAGCAGCGAATACCGGGACAGGGGCCCTGAAGCTTTCTTT. Translation gives CASSEYRDRGPEAFF.

CDR3 in DNA: TGTGCCAGCTCACCCGGCGCGGACAGAGGAGATACGCAGTATTTT. This gives the protein CASSPGADRGDTQYF. The chain uses TRBV18 and TRBJ2-3, with a possible D match to TRBD1 (6 bases). The ends were cut back, 3 bases at V and 5 bases at J, with 15 bases in the middle. CDR1 is KGHSH, CDR2 LQKENI, per germline. The CDR3 loop spans 15 amino acids.

The J gene is TRBJ1-2, the V gene TRBV6-5, with TRBD1 matching 9 bases. The CDR3 extends over 14 amino acids. Germline loops: CDR1 MNHEY, CDR2 SVGAGI. The junction had 7 bases not matched to a gene; V was cut back by 4 bases and J by 7 bases. The CDR3 bases are TGTGCCAGCAGTTCGACAGGGGGGGTTTCTGGCTACACCTTC. This sequence encodes CASSSTGGVSGYTF.

Only one count was recorded for this clone. The chain uses TRBV18 and TRBJ1-2; TRBD1 is a possible D gene (5 bases). Trimming cost V 5 bases and J 4 bases, with 14 bases left between them. The CDR3 is 14 amino acids. Germline V CDR1 and CDR2: KGHSH, LQKENI. CDR3 region: CASSESQGFYGYTF. DNA of the CDR3: TGTGCCAGCTCAGAAAGTCAGGGTTTCTATGGCTACACCTTC.

J is TRBJ1-2 and V is TRBV18, with D perhaps matching TRBD1 (5 bases). This CDR3 contains 15 residues. CDR1 and CDR2 (germline): KGHSH, LQKENI. V dropped 1 base and J dropped 0 bases, with 9 bases sitting between them. DNA of the CDR3: TGTGCCAGCTCACCACGGCAGGGTACTAACTATGGCTACACCTTC. Translating gives CASSPRQGTNYGYTF. Full variable domain (outside the CDR3, taken from reference TRBV18 and TRBJ1-2): NAGVMQNPRHLVRRRGQEARLRCSPMKGHSHVYWYRQLPEEGLKFMVYLQKENIIDESGMPKERFSAEFPKEGPSILRIQQVVRGDSAAYFCASSPRQGTNYGYTFGSGTRLTVV.

The chain recombines TRBV18 with TRBJ1-2; 8 bases are a match to TRBD1. The CDR3 runs to 15 residues. J was trimmed by 10 bases and V by 3 bases; bases with no gene match: 13. Germline V gene data show CDR1 as KGHSH and CDR2 as LQKENI. CDR3 DNA sequence: TGTGCCAGCTCACCTGGGACAGGCCAAACCGGGTCCTACACCTTC. Amino acid sequence: CASSPGTGQTGSYTF.

The V and J genes are TRBV6-5 and TRBJ2-7; D call uncertain. In germline, CDR1 is MNHEY, CDR2 SVGAGI. This CDR3 contains 13 residues. V was shortened by 9 bases and J by 0 bases, with 12 bases between the two germline ends. The DNA for the CDR3 is TGTGCCAGTTCAACAGAGCCCTCCTACGAGCAGTACTTC. Its protein product is CASSTEPSYEQYF.

The gene calls are TRBV27 and TRBJ2-1, with 7 bases that match TRBD1. The trim removed 1 base at V and 9 bases at J, leaving 15 bases unmatched. Germline V gene lookup returns CDR1 MNHEY and CDR2 SMNVEV (reference sequence). The CDR3 runs to 17 residues. CDR3 loop: CASSLYRPDRAQSEQFF. For the CDR3, the DNA is TGTGCCAGCAGTTTATACCGCCCCGACAGGGCGCAGAGTGAGCAGTTCTTC.

This clone was seen a single time. The chain recombines TRBV7-3 with TRBJ2-1; D is possibly TRBD1 (6 bases). There are 15 residues in the CDR3. Germline CDR1 SGHTA, CDR2 FQGTGA. V lost 5 bases to trimming and J lost 0 bases, with 11 bases between them. The CDR3 DNA reads TGTGCCAGCAGCGTCGACAGGCTCTCCTACAATGAGCAGTTCTTC. It translates to CASSVDRLSYNEQFF.

V gene TRBV7-9 combines with J gene TRBJ2-3, with a tentative D call TRBD2 (6 bases). The CDR3 contains 14 residues. V gave up 1 base and J gave up 4 bases, with 9 bases separating them. The germline V gene has CDR1 SEHNR and CDR2 FQNEAQ (reference sequence). The CDR3 spells CASSLETRADTQYF. DNA for the CDR3: TGTGCCAGCAGCTTAGAGACTAGAGCAGATACGCAGTATTTT. Combining the CDR3 with reference TRBV7-9 and TRBJ2-3 gives the whole variable domain DTGVSQNPRHKITKRGQNVTFRCDPISEHNRLYWYRQTLGQGPEFLTYFQNEAQLEKSRLLSDRFSAERPKGSFSTLEIQRTEQGDSAMYLCASSLETRADTQYFGPGTRLTVL.

The chain recombines TRBV10-3 with TRBJ2-3; 7 bases match TRBD2. From germline, CDR1 is ENHRY and CDR2 SYGVKD. The CDR3 extends over 15 amino acids. With 3 bases clipped from V and 4 bases from J, the junction kept 7 bases outside the gene matches. The chain's CDR3 is CAISDLTAGADTQYF. CDR3 coding DNA: TGTGCCATCAGTGATTTGACTGCGGGGGCAGATACGCAGTATTTT.

This sequence joins TRBV29-1 and TRBJ2-6; TRBD2 matches at 7 bases. The V gene's germline CDR1 is SQVTM and CDR2 ANQGSEA. The CDR3 contains 20 residues. The J segment lost 0 bases and the V segment lost 3 bases, leaving 17 bases of the junction unmatched. The CDR3 spells CSVDGGDAAEFGSGANVLTF. The CDR3 DNA follows: TGCAGCGTTGATGGGGGGGACGCCGCGGAATTTGGCTCTGGGGCCAACGTCCTGACTTTC.

This sequence joins TRBV19 and TRBJ2-5, with 8 bases matching TRBD2. The CDR3 is 13 residues long. Germline lookup yields CDR1 LNHDA and CDR2 SQIVND (reference sequence). V gave up 8 bases and J gave up 4 bases; unmatched junction bases: 6. The CDR3 reads CASREGRGETQYF. For the CDR3, the DNA is TGTGCCAGTCGGGAGGGGCGAGGAGAGACCCAGTACTTC.

The chain recombines TRBV24-1 with TRBJ2-5; D is perhaps TRBD1 (6 bases). The CDR3 has 13 amino acids. Trimming removed 9 bases at V and 5 bases at J, with 15 bases between. Germline V lookup: CDR1 KGHDR, CDR2 SFDVKD. CDR3 amino acids: CATGRTVGETQYF. The CDR3 nucleotides are TGTGCCACCGGACGGACAGTCGGGGAGACCCAGTACTTC.

The chain couples TRBV9 to TRBJ2-1; perhaps TRBD1 as D (5 bases). The V gene's germline CDR1 is SGDLS and CDR2 YYNGEE. Trimming shortened V by 3 bases and J by 3 bases, and 7 bases separated the two germline ends. The CDR3 has 13 residues. In DNA form, the CDR3 reads TGTGCCAGCAGCGCGACAGACTACAATGAGCAGTTCTTC. Amino acid sequence: CASSATDYNEQFF.

This chain uses TRBV5-1 with TRBJ2-2, with D possibly being TRBD2 (6 bases). Germline V gene sequence: CDR1 SGHRS, CDR2 YFSETQ. The length of the CDR3 is 16 residues. V was pared by 0 bases and J by 3 bases, with 12 bases between. The CDR3 DNA follows: TGCGCCAGCAGCTTGGTCCCCGGAGGGGACACCGGGGAGCTGTTTTTT. Translated, it gives CASSLVPGGDTGELFF.

The chain combines TRBV5-4 with TRBJ2-5, with TRBD1 matching 8 bases. The junction had 6 bases not matched to a gene; V was cut back by 6 bases and J by 5 bases. Germline V lookup: CDR1 SGHNT, CDR2 YYREEE (reference sequence). There are 13 residues in the CDR3. The CDR3 DNA reads as TGTGCCAGCAACCCGGACAGGGTTGAGACCCAGTACTTC. Its translation: CASNPDRVETQYF.

V and J are TRBV7-9 and TRBJ1-4; 9 bases agree with TRBD1. Germline V gene lookup returns CDR1 SEHNR and CDR2 FQNEAQ (reference sequence). The CDR3 runs to 15 residues. V shed 3 bases, J shed 6 bases, and the junction held 5 bases outside the gene matches. CDR3 DNA: TGTGCCAGCAGCTTTTCACAGGGGGCGGATGAAAAACTGTTTTTT. This encodes CASSFSQGADEKLFF.

In its sample, this clone was seen once. The V call is TRBV5-5, the J call TRBJ2-5; D may be TRBD1 (5 bases). This CDR3 comprises 13 residues. Germline V lookup: CDR1 SGHKS, CDR2 YYEKEE (reference sequence). The V and J ends lost 1 base and 2 bases respectively, with 6 bases between them. The CDR3, as DNA: TGTGCCAGCAGCTTGTCAGGGCAAGAGACCCAGTACTTC. The encoded protein is CASSLSGQETQYF.

The chain couples TRBV6-5 to TRBJ2-5; 8 bases match TRBD1. V lost 2 bases to trimming and J lost 5 bases; unmatched junction nucleotides: 7. In germline, CDR1 is MNHEY, CDR2 SVGAGI. CDR3 length: 15 residues. CDR3 nucleotide sequence: TGTGCCAGCAGTTACGGCAGGGGGCCGTATGAGACCCAGTACTTC. Its protein is CASSYGRGPYETQYF.

Here the CDR3 reads CASSLWEQGHNEQFF. The CDR3 DNA is TGTGCCAGCAGTTTATGGGAACAGGGTCACAATGAGCAGTTCTTC. The V call is TRBV28, the J call TRBJ2-1; tentative D call: TRBD1 (6 bases). Trimming stripped 0 bases from V and 5 bases from J, with 11 bases between. The CDR3 length is 15 residues. The germline V gene has CDR1 MDHEN and CDR2 SYDVKM.

The chain links TRBV18 to TRBJ2-3; a weak D match, TRBD1 (5 bases). The CDR3 loop spans 17 amino acids. Trimming removed 2 bases at V and 0 bases at J, with 15 bases between. Germline CDR1 is KGHSH and CDR2 is LQKENI. The CDR3 protein is CASSPFRQGRSTDTQYF. The DNA of the CDR3 is TGTGCCAGCTCACCATTTCGGCAGGGAAGGAGCACAGATACGCAGTATTTT.